This is a list of T cell receptor beta chains from one sample in a study of blood T cell repertoires in COVID-19. Profiling relied on immunoSEQ multiplex PCR, and the TCRdb table lists in-frame clones only, not all of them. The sample holds about 97,000 clones, about 83% seen once. The source material was peripheral blood. Receptors originate from a human donor in a cohort sampled during active COVID-19. The CDR3 runs from the conserved cysteine through the conserved F or W.

V | CDR3
TRBV28 | CASSPIRPGTGDNYGYTF
TRBV28 | CASSLRTLAASSQETQYF
TRBV12-5 | CASGNDRGGFGGYTF
TRBV27 | CASSPRRLNTEAFF
TRBV7-6 | CASSFSAGVTEAFF
TRBV2 | CASSQGQNTEAFF
TRBV18 | CASSRGATTDYEQYF
TRBV19 | CASSMQGPVGNEQFF
TRBV4-1 | CASRRDRGTEAFF
TRBV30 | CAGGQGPNSGNTIYF
TRBV2 | CASSESAGAPNYGYTF
TRBV19 | CASSIDRQRGVDGELFF
TRBV27 | CASSPVSNYGYTF
TRBV7-2 | CASSPRGGGGYNEQFF
TRBV28 | CASSSPGQVYEQYF
TRBV30 | CAGDSPIGDTQYF
TRBV7-9 | CASTTSNEQFF
TRBV7-8 | CASSRTRTVREQYF
TRBV21-1 | CASSKRGQGRFNEQFF
TRBV27 | CASSFPSGSPLHF
TRBV4-3 | CASSQDITRTGLPGDEQYF
TRBV19 | CASVPGGNQPQHF
TRBV5-5 | CASSLEDRENQPQHF
TRBV5-1 | CASSRNGGSGTGELFF
TRBV19 | CASNPGDRGNTEAFF
TRBV4-1 | CASSQLPRGQETQYF
TRBV5-1 | CASSFFRDRSYNEQFF
TRBV28 | CASSPRQIQYTEAFF
TRBV11-2 | CASSLGTSGSFYNEQFF
TRBV2 | CASSEEGARYQPQHF
TRBV4-1 | CASSQVRSGTGYSSGNTIYF
TRBV5-6 | CASSFRTSGTDTQYF
TRBV19 | CASSIVYDSTNYGYTF
TRBV13 | CASSHRTGGRETQYF
TRBV7-6 | CASSPTAYNEQFF
TRBV6-5 | CASSKTGAMGYTF
TRBV4-2 | CASSQVLAGGLTDTQYF
TRBV6-2/TRBV6-3 | CASSYQSGAGNTIYF
TRBV29-1 | CSVDTPRGSYNEQFF
TRBV5-1 | CASSLGLAVYNEQFF
TRBV25-1 | CASTQGSSYEQYF
TRBV19 | CATWGDRQGIYGYTF
TRBV4-1 | CASSQDLRSGTGGNTIYF
TRBV6-5 | CASSYSDSGRINTQYF
TRBV19 | CASSIFTNTEAFF
TRBV30 | CAWGRGGAGNTIYF
TRBV27 | CASSFGGHEQYF
TRBV2 | CASSLGAEAFF
TRBV5-5 | CASSSTGFSNQPQHF
TRBV27 | CASSVFGKGATEAFF